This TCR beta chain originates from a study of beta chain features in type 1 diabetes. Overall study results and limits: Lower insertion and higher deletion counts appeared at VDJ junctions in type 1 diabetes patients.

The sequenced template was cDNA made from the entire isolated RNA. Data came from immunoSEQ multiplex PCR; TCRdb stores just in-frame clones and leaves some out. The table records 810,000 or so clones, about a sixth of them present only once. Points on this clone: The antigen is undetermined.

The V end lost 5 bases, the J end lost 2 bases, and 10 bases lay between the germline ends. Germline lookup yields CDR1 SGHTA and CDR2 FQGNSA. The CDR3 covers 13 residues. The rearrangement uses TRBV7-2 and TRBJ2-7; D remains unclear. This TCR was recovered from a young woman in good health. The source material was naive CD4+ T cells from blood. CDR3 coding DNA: TGTGCCAGCAGCCATTATTCTGCCTACGAGCAGTACTTC. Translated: CASSHYSAYEQYF.